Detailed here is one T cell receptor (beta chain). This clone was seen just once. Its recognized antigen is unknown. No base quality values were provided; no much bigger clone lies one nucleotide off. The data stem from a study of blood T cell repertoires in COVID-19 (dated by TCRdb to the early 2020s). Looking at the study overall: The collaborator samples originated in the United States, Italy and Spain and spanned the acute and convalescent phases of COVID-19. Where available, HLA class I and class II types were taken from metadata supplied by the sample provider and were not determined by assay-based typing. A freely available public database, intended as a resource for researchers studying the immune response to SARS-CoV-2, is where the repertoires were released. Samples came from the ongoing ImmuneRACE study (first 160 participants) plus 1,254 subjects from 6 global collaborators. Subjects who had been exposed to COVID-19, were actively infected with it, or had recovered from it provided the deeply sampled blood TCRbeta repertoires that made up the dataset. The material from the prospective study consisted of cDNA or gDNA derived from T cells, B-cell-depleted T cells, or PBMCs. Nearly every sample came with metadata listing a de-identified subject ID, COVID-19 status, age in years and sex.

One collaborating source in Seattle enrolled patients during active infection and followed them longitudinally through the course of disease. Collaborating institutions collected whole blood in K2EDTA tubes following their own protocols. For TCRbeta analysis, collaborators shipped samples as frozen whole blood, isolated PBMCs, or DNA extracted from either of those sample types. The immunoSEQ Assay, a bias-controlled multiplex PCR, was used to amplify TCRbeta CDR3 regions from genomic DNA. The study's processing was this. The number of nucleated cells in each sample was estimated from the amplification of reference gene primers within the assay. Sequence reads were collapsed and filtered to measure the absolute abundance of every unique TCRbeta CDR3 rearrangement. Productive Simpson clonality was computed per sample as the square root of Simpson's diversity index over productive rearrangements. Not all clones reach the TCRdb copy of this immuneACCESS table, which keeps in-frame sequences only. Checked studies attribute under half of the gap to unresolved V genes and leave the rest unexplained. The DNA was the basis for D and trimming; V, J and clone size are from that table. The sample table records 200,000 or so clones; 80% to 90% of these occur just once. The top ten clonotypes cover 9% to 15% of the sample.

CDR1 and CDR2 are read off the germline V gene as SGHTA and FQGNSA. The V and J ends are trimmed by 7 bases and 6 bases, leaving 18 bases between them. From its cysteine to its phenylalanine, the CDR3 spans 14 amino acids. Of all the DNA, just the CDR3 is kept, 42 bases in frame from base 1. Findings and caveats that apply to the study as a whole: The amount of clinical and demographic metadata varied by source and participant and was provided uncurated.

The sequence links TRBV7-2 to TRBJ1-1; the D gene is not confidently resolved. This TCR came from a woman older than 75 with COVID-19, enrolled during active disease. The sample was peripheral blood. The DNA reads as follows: TGTGCCAGCACCTTTACTAGGACCGACCCTGAAGCTTTCTTT. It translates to CASTFTRTDPEAFF.